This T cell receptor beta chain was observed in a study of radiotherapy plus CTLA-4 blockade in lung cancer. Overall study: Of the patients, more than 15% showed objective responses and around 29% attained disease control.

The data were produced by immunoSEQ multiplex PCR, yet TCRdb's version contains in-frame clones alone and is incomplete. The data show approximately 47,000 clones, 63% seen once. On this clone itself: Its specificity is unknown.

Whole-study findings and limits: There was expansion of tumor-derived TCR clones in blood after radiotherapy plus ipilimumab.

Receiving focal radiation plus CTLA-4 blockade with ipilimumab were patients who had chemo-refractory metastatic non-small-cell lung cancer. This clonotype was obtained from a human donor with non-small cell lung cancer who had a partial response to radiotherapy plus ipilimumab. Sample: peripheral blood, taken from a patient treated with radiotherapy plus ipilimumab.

CDR3 in amino acids: CAIRDSNSYEQYF. The CDR3 DNA follows: TGTGCCATCCGCGACAGTAACTCCTACGAGCAGTACTTC. The rearrangement links TRBV6-6 to TRBJ2-7; the D gene is possibly TRBD1 (5 bases). CDR3 size: 13 residues. Germline CDR1 is MNHNY and CDR2 is SVGAGI (reference sequence). Trimming cost V 10 bases and J 0 bases, with 13 bases left between them.